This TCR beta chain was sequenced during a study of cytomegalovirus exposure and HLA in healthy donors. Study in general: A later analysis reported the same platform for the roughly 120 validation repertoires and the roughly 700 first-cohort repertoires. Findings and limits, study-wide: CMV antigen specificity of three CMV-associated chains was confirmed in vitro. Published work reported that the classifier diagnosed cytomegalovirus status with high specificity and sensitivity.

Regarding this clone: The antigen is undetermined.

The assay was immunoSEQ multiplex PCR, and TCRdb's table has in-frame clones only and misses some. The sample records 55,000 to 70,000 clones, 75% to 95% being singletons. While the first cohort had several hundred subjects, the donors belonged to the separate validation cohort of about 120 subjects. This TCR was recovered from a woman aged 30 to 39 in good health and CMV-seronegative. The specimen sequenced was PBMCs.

CDR3: CASRPREVEQFF. CDR3 DNA: TGCGCCAGCAGACCCCGGGAGGTCGAGCAGTTCTTC. This rearrangement joins TRBV4-3 to TRBJ2-1; TRBD2 matches 7 bases. V shed 6 bases and J 10 bases; nucleotides not matched to a gene: 6. The length of the CDR3 is 12 residues. The V gene's germline CDR1 is LGHNA and CDR2 YSLEER.